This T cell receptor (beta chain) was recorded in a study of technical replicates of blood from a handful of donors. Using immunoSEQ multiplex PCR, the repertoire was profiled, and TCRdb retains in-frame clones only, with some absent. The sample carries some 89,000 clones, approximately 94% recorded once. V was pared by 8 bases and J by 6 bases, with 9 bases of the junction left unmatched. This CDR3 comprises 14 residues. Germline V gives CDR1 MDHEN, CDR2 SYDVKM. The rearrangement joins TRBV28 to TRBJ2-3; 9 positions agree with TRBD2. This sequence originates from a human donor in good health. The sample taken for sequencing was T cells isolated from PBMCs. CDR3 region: CASGPREGRDTQYF. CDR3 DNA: TGTGCCAGCGGCCCGCGGGAGGGCCGGGATACGCAGTATTTT.